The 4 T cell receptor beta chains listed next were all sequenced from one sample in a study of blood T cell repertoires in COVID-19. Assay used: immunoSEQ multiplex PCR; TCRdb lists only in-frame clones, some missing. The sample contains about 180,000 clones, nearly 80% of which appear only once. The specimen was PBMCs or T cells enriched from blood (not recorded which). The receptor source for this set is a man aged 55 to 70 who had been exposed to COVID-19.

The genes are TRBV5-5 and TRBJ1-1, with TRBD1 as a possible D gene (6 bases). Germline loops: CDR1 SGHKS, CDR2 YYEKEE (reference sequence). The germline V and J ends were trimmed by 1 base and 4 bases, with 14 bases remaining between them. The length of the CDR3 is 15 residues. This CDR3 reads CASSLYRDLTTEAFF. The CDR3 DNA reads TGTGCCAGCAGCTTGTACAGGGATTTAACCACTGAAGCTTTCTTT.

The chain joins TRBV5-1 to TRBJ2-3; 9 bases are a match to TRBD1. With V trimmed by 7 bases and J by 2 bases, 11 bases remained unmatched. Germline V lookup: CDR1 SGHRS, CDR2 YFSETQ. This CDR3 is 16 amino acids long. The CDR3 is CASGTGLAWDTDTQYF. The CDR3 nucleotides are TGCGCCAGCGGGACAGGGTTGGCCTGGGACACAGATACGCAGTATTTT.

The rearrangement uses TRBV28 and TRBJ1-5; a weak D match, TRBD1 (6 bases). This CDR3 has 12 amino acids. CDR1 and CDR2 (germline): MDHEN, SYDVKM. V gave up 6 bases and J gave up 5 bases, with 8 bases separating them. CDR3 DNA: TGTGCCAGCAGCCCAGGGGATCAGCCCCAGCATTTT. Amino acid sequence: CASSPGDQPQHF.

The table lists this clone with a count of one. This chain's CDR3 is CASSLDNRGYGYTF. In DNA, the CDR3 is TGTGCCAGCAGCTTAGATAACAGGGGATATGGCTACACCTTC. The chain is built from TRBV7-6 and TRBJ1-2; 7 nucleotides match TRBD1. Per germline, CDR1 SGHVS and CDR2 FNYEAQ. The CDR3 has 14 amino acids. The V and J ends lost 1 base and 5 bases, in that order; junction bases with no gene match: 4.